One and the same sample provided the 32 T cell receptor beta chains below, sequenced in a study of beta chain features in type 1 diabetes. Their specific antigens are unknown. The whole isolated RNA underwent reverse transcription, so sequencing captured expressed TCRB transcripts. Profiling relied on immunoSEQ multiplex PCR, and the TCRdb table lists in-frame clones only, not all of them. The sample shows 230,000 or so clones, around 15% of them seen only once. Points from the study as a whole: When Type 1 diabetes patients were examined, their TCRB CDR3s proved moderately but significantly shorter in all four CD4+ subsets.

The sequencing input was naive CD4+ T cells from blood. The receptor source for this set is a man aged 25-45 years with type 1 diabetes.

This rearrangement joins TRBV14 to TRBJ2-5, with D tentatively TRBD1 (7 bases). The germline V gene has CDR1 SGHDN and CDR2 FVKESK. CDR3 size: 16 residues. V was clipped by 5 bases and J by 0 bases, with 16 bases between them. The CDR3 DNA is TGTGCCAGCAGCGAAGGGGGCGGGATGTACCAAGAGACCCAGTACTTC. Translated: CASSEGGGMYQETQYF.

The chain uses TRBV5-1 and TRBJ2-3, with 9 bases that match TRBD1. J gave up 5 bases and V 3 bases, and 10 bases lay outside the gene matches. The length of the CDR3 is 16 residues. Germline V gene lookup returns CDR1 SGHRS and CDR2 YFSETQ. Here the CDR3 DNA reads TGCGCCAGCAGCTCAGGGACAGGGCTTCAGAGAGATACGCAGTATTTT. This sequence encodes CASSSGTGLQRDTQYF.

Details on this clone: Germline and junction disagree at one end, which may indicate a read error. The chain uses TRBV2 and TRBJ1-5; the D is unclear. The CDR3 has 16 amino acids. Germline-derived CDR1 and CDR2 are SNHLY and FYNNEI. The CDR3 here is CASTETGRYSNQPQHF. CDR3 DNA sequence: TGTGCCAGCACTGAAACTGGCAGATATAGCAATCAGCCCCAGCATTTT.

V gene TRBV4-2 combines with J gene TRBJ1-4; the D gene is possibly TRBD1 (5 bases). The CDR3 is made up of 13 amino acids. V was pared by 0 bases and J by 13 bases, with 12 bases between. From germline, CDR1 is LGHNA and CDR2 YNFKEQ. CDR3: CASSQETVGTLFF. In DNA form, the CDR3 reads TGTGCCAGCAGCCAAGAAACCGTGGGGACACTGTTTTTT.

This clone was picked up a small number of times. The chain is built from TRBV4-1 and TRBJ1-5; 9 nucleotides agree with TRBD1. The V gene's germline CDR1 is MGHRA and CDR2 YSYEKL. The length of the CDR3 is 16 residues. The J segment lost 2 bases and the V segment lost 4 bases, leaving 6 bases of the junction unmatched. The CDR3 region has the DNA TGCGCCAGCAGCCCAGGACAGGGGCCAGGCAATCAGCCCCAGCATTTT. Protein product: CASSPGQGPGNQPQHF.

The J gene is TRBJ2-1, the V gene TRBV9; tentative D call: TRBD2 (6 bases). The ends were cut back, 6 bases at V and 4 bases at J, with 14 bases in the middle. This CDR3 comprises 14 residues. Germline values: CDR1 SGDLS, CDR2 YYNGEE. Here the CDR3 reads CASKGGIGYNEQFF. Here the CDR3 DNA reads TGTGCCAGCAAGGGCGGGATAGGATACAATGAGCAGTTCTTC.

CDR3 residues: CSVGPGSEETQYF. CDR3 coding DNA: TGCAGCGTTGGGCCAGGGAGCGAAGAGACCCAGTACTTC. The V call is TRBV29-1, the J call TRBJ2-5; D might be TRBD1 or TRBD2, each matching 5 bases. Between the trimmed V and J ends, which lost 4 bases and 3 bases, there was a span of 12 bases. The germline CDR1 and CDR2 sequences are SQVTM and ANQGSEA. This CDR3 is 13 amino acids long.

This clone was seen more than once but under ten times. The chain recombines TRBV29-1 with TRBJ2-1; tentative D call: TRBD1 (6 bases). The CDR3 is made up of 13 amino acids. V lost 3 bases and J lost 7, with 13 bases in between. The germline gives CDR1 SQVTM, CDR2 ANQGSEA. The CDR3 region is CSVDRTVGNEQFF. The CDR3, as DNA: TGCAGCGTTGATCGGACAGTGGGGAATGAGCAGTTCTTC.

This clone was recorded a few times. This chain joins TRBV27 and TRBJ2-1; D is unresolved. Deletions cut 5 bases from V and 0 bases from J, with 11 bases between. CDR1 is MNHEY, CDR2 SMNVEV, per germline (reference sequence). CDR3 length: 15 residues. The DNA for the CDR3 is TGTGCCAGCAGTCCTAACAGAGACTCCTACAATGAGCAGTTCTTC. This translates into CASSPNRDSYNEQFF.

This clone was observed a handful of times. The chain combines TRBV29-1 with TRBJ2-5; D is possibly TRBD1 or TRBD2 (5 bases each). Germline V CDR1 and CDR2: SQVTM, ANQGSEA. The CDR3 totals 12 residues. Trimming took off 7 bases at V and 5 bases at J, with 14 bases between the two ends. CDR3 in amino acids: CSAAGTGETQYF. CDR3 nucleotides: TGCAGCGCCGCCGGGACCGGGGAGACCCAGTACTTC.

The chain carries TRBV29-1 and TRBJ1-5; D uncertain. The germline V gene has CDR1 SQVTM and CDR2 ANQGSEA. Trimming removed 5 bases from V and 0 bases from J, with 11 bases in between. The CDR3 totals 14 residues. The CDR3 loop reads CSVLGRNSNQPQHF. CDR3 DNA sequence: TGCAGCGTTCTCGGCAGGAATAGCAATCAGCCCCAGCATTTT.

The CDR3 is CAWRPGTSSTEAFF. In nucleotides, the CDR3 is TGTGCCTGGAGACCGGGGACCTCGTCCACTGAAGCTTTCTTT. The chain has TRBV30 and TRBJ1-1; TRBD1 is a possible D gene (5 bases). The length of the CDR3 is 14 residues. Germline CDR1 is GTSNPN and CDR2 is SVGIG (reference sequence). The germline V and J ends were trimmed by 3 bases and 4 bases, with 15 bases remaining between them.

This clone was seen more than once but under ten times. A read error may account for a junction end that differs from germline. The chain joins TRBV30 to TRBJ2-1; D is perhaps TRBD2 (6 bases). The CDR3 extends over 13 amino acids. In germline, CDR1 is GTSNPN, CDR2 SVGIG (reference sequence). The CDR3 here is CAWTLTGVTEQFF. The CDR3 bases are TGTGCATGGACCCTGACGGGAGTCACTGAGCAGTTCTTC.

This clone has more than one count but fewer than ten. The chain carries TRBV30 and TRBJ2-1; the D gene is possibly TRBD1 (6 bases). Trimming left V 0 bases short and J 4 bases short, with 13 bases between. This CDR3 region has 15 residues. Germline assignment: CDR1 GTSNPN and CDR2 SVGIG (reference sequence). This CDR3 is CAWSVQGSRYNEQFF. The DNA of the CDR3 is TGTGCCTGGAGTGTACAGGGTAGCCGATACAATGAGCAGTTCTTC.

This clone was seen only a few times. V and J are TRBV7-9 and TRBJ1-4, with TRBD1 as a possible D gene (6 bases). The CDR3 is 14 residues long. CDR1 is SEHNR, CDR2 FQNEAQ, per germline (reference sequence). V shed 4 bases and J shed 7 bases, with 13 bases lying between them. The CDR3 here is CASSSTGSGEKLFF. The CDR3 DNA is TGTGCCAGCAGCTCGACAGGCTCTGGTGAAAAACTGTTTTTT.

This clone was picked up a small number of times. J is TRBJ1-2 and V is TRBV29-1; D possibly corresponds to TRBD1 (5 bases). The CDR3 extends over 16 amino acids. CDR1 is SQVTM and CDR2 is ANQGSEA in the germline V gene. V lost 0 bases and J 2 bases, leaving 16 bases between the germline ends. The DNA of the CDR3 is TGCAGCGTTGAAGATTCGGTAAGGTACAGGAACTATGGCTACACCTTC. This gives the protein CSVEDSVRYRNYGYTF.

This clone was recorded a few times. The rearrangement links TRBV4-1 to TRBJ2-2; TRBD1 agrees at 7 bases. V was clipped by 4 bases and J by 5 bases; unmatched bases: 7. There are 15 residues in the CDR3. The germline V gene encodes CDR1 MGHRA and CDR2 YSYEKL. CDR3 in amino acids: CASSLGTAGTGELFF. CDR3 nucleotide sequence: TGCGCCAGCAGCCTAGGGACAGCAGGAACCGGGGAGCTGTTTTTT.

The rearrangement joins TRBV7-6 to TRBJ2-4; TRBD1 agrees at 8 bases. J was trimmed by 6 bases and V by 1 base; bases with no gene match: 5. Germline V lookup: CDR1 SGHVS, CDR2 FNYEAQ. The length of the CDR3 is 15 residues. The CDR3 spells CASSLGQGAANIQYF. In DNA form, the CDR3 reads TGTGCCAGCAGCTTAGGCCAGGGGGCCGCAAACATTCAGTACTTC.

Only a few counts were recorded for this clone. The rearrangement joins TRBV2 to TRBJ2-5; 8 nucleotides align to TRBD1. CDR1 and CDR2 (germline): SNHLY, FYNNEI. The CDR3 length is 14 residues. V gave up 4 bases and J gave up 5 bases; unmatched junction bases: 6. This CDR3 reads CASSVDRAVETQYF. CDR3 nucleotides: TGTGCCAGCAGTGTGGACAGGGCGGTGGAGACCCAGTACTTC.

This clone was counted only a few times. This chain connects TRBV28 to TRBJ2-7; 7 nucleotides agree with TRBD2. Germline V gene sequence: CDR1 MDHEN, CDR2 SYDVKM. J gave up 4 bases and V 7 bases, and 10 bases lay outside the gene matches. The length of the CDR3 is 14 residues. CDR3 DNA: TGTGCCAGCACCCTCGGGACTATCGCATACGAGCAGTACTTC. Translation gives CASTLGTIAYEQYF.

Comments on this clone: The same CDR3 can be traced to other DNA sequences in this sample. J is TRBJ2-7 and V is TRBV18; no firm D call. Trimming took 2 bases from V and 3 from J, leaving 8 bases between them. This CDR3 region has 13 residues. Germline loops: CDR1 KGHSH, CDR2 LQKENI. CDR3 DNA sequence: TGTGCCAGCTCACCAGGGGTGGGCTACGAGCAGTACTTC. It codes for CASSPGVGYEQYF.

This chain links TRBV7-9 with TRBJ2-1; no firm D call. Germline CDR1 reads SEHNR; CDR2 reads FQNEAQ (reference sequence). CDR3 size: 10 residues. V lost 5 bases and J lost 9, with 5 bases in between. Here the CDR3 DNA reads TGTGCCAGCAGCGTAGGTGAGCAGTTCTTC. Protein sequence: CASSVGEQFF.

This clone was observed a few times. In the same sample, other DNA sequences code for this CDR3. The chain uses TRBV29-1 and TRBJ2-3, with TRBD1 matching 11 bases. The J segment lost 4 bases and the V segment lost 5 bases, leaving 5 bases of the junction unmatched. The CDR3 consists of 14 residues. The germline CDR1 and CDR2 sequences are SQVTM and ANQGSEA. CDR3 in amino acids: CSVPPGQGADTQYF. CDR3 bases: TGCAGCGTTCCCCCGGGACAGGGGGCAGATACGCAGTATTTT.

This clone was found a few times. The sample carries other DNA sequences with the same CDR3. The V call is TRBV9, the J call TRBJ2-3; D possibly corresponds to TRBD1 (5 bases). This CDR3 region has 13 residues. The germline V and J ends were trimmed by 1 base and 3 bases, with 6 bases remaining between them. Germline V gene lookup returns CDR1 SGDLS and CDR2 YYNGEE. CDR3 sequence: CASSVQGTDTQYF. In nucleotides, the CDR3 is TGTGCCAGCAGCGTACAGGGAACAGATACGCAGTATTTT.

The gene calls are TRBV18 and TRBJ1-2, with no clear D. Germline CDR1 is KGHSH and CDR2 is LQKENI. V was cut by 6 bases and J by 6 bases, with 14 bases left in between. The CDR3 consists of 13 residues. The CDR3 sequence is CASSLTDPNGYTF. The CDR3 DNA sequence: TGTGCCAGCTCCCTAACAGATCCCAATGGCTACACCTTC.

There are a few counts of this clone. V gene TRBV30 combines with J gene TRBJ2-1, with 12 positions matching TRBD2. The CDR3 runs to 14 residues. CDR1 and CDR2 (germline): GTSNPN, SVGIG (reference sequence). Losses at the gene ends were 7 bases for V and 3 bases for J; bases not matched to a gene: 4. CDR3 residues: CASPTSGSYNEQFF. The CDR3 DNA reads as TGTGCCTCCCCGACTAGCGGGAGCTACAATGAGCAGTTCTTC.

V usage is TRBV7-9 and J usage is TRBJ2-2; TRBD2 is a possible D gene (6 bases). Germline CDR1 is SEHNR and CDR2 is FQNEAQ (reference sequence). CDR3 length: 11 amino acids. V was clipped by 4 bases and J by 15 bases, with 12 bases between them. The CDR3 bases are TGTGCCAGCAGCTCGGGACTGATAATGTTTTTT. It is translated as CASSSGLIMFF.

The rearrangement uses TRBV5-1 and TRBJ2-1; 16 nucleotides match TRBD2. CDR1 SGHRS and CDR2 YFSETQ come from the germline V gene. The CDR3 is 16 amino acids. With V trimmed by 3 bases and J by 9 bases, 6 bases remained unmatched. CDR3 region: CASSWGLAGGPSEQFF. In DNA form, the CDR3 reads TGCGCCAGCAGCTGGGGACTAGCGGGAGGGCCTAGTGAGCAGTTCTTC.

The sample holds a few counts of this clone. The same CDR3 can be traced to other DNA sequences in this sample. CDR3 protein: CASSVGLTGELFF. The CDR3 region has the DNA TGTGCCAGCAGCGTAGGACTTACCGGGGAGCTGTTTTTT. V and J are TRBV9 and TRBJ2-2; D is ambiguous. Germline lookup yields CDR1 SGDLS and CDR2 YYNGEE. V was trimmed by 0 bases and J by 5 bases, leaving 5 bases between them. This CDR3 contains 13 residues.

This clone was seen only a few times. This same CDR3 is encoded by further DNA sequences in the sample. J is TRBJ2-5 and V is TRBV29-1; perhaps TRBD1 as D (6 bases). Germline V gene lookup returns CDR1 SQVTM and CDR2 ANQGSEA. The V and J ends lost 3 bases and 1 base respectively, with 9 bases between them. CDR3 length: 13 residues. CDR3 DNA: TGCAGCGTTGACAGGGGTCTCCAAGAGACCCAGTACTTC. Translated, it gives CSVDRGLQETQYF.

The rearrangement uses TRBV27 and TRBJ1-2; the D is unclear. This CDR3 spans 12 amino acids. Trimming shortened V by 9 bases and J by 0 bases, and 8 bases separated the two germline ends. Germline CDR1 and CDR2: MNHEY and SMNVEV (reference sequence). As DNA, the CDR3 is TGTGCCAGGACGGGGACTAACTATGGCTACACCTTC. It codes for CARTGTNYGYTF.

CDR3 nucleotides: TGTGCCTGGGAAACCGGACAGGGGTCCTACGAGCAGTACTTC. This sequence encodes CAWETGQGSYEQYF. This rearrangement joins TRBV30 to TRBJ2-7; TRBD1 aligns across 9 bases. J lost 1 base, V lost 5 bases, and 6 bases had no gene match. The CDR3 extends over 14 amino acids. Germline CDR1 reads GTSNPN; CDR2 reads SVGIG (reference sequence).